The subject of this entry is one T cell receptor beta chain. These data are taken from a study of technical replicates of blood from several donors. Profiled with immunoSEQ multiplex PCR; TCRdb holds only in-frame clones, not every one. The sample consists of nearly 80,000 clones, around 90% of them appearing once. The sequenced material came from T cells isolated from PBMCs. The TCR originated in a human donor in good health.

The CDR3 DNA reads as TGCGCCAGCAGCTTCCGGGAGGTCTCCTACAATGAGCAGTTCTTC. This sequence encodes CASSFREVSYNEQFF. This chain connects TRBV5-1 to TRBJ2-1; 7 nucleotides line up with TRBD2. The length of the CDR3 is 15 residues. J gave up 0 bases and V 2 bases, and 2 bases lay outside the gene matches. Per the germline V gene, CDR1 is SGHRS and CDR2 is YFSETQ. The variable domain in full, with the rest retrieved from reference TRBV5-1 and TRBJ2-1, is KAGVTQTPRYLIKTRGQQVTLSCSPISGHRSVSWYQQTPGQGLQFLFEYFSETQRNKGNFPGRFSGRQFSNSRSEMNVSTLELGDSALYLCASSFREVSYNEQFFGPGTRLTVL.